This T cell receptor (beta chain) derives from a study of regulatory T cells in long-lasting Graves disease. Notes on the study in general: Favored gene segments in persistent disease were TRBV28, TRBJ1-2 and TRBJ2-5. Possibly, accuracy suffered from the small sample size.

Time point here: persistent/refractory GD, antithyroid drugs over 5 years with positive TRAb. RNA extracted from PBMCs served as the sequencing template. An endocrinology department in Xi'an, China, supplied the patients. A peripheral blood sample, roughly 9 milliliters in volume, was drawn into EDTA tubes. This clonotype was counted a few times. Its antigen is still unknown. CDR3 regions were amplified by Arm-PCR using iRepertoire HTBI primers to build TCR beta libraries. TCRdb analysed the multiplex PCR reads with MiXCR anew, one entry per CDR3 protein. This table holds about 430,000 distinct CDR3 sequences, approximately 22% found once. Germline CDR1 MNHNS, CDR2 SASEGT. The CDR3 covers 14 residues. Deletions cut 7 bases from V and 1 base from J, with 10 bases between.

The clonotype comes from a female donor with Graves disease. Sequenced here: peripheral blood mononuclear cells (PBMCs), sampled when the disease was refractory, from a patient treated with antithyroid drugs. This chain uses TRBV6-1 with TRBJ2-2; D is possibly TRBD2 (5 bases). The CDR3 protein is CASKKAENTGELFF. The DNA for the CDR3 is TGTGCCAGCAAGAAAGCGGAGAACACCGGGGAGCTGTTTTTT.